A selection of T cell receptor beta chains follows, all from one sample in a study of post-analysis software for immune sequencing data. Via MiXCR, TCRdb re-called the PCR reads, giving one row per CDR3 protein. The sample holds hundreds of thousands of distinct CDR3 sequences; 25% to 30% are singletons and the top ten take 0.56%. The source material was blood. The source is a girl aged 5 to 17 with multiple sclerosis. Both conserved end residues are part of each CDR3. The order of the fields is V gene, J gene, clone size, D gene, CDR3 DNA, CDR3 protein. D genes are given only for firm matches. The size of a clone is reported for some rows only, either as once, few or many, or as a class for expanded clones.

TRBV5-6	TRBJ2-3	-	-	TGTGCCAGCAGTCTGGTAGCCAGGGTAATCACAGATACGCAGTATTTT	CASSLVARVITDTQYF
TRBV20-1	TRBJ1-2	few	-	TGCAGTGTTCGAAGTAACTATGGCTACACCTTC	CSVRSNYGYTF
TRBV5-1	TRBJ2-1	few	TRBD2	TGCGCCAGCAGCACGGGACTAGCGGGAGGAGGTACAGAGCAGTTCTTC	CASSTGLAGGGTEQFF
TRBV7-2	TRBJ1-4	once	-	TGTGCCAGCAGCTTAGCGTCAGGGCATGAAAAACTGTTTTTT	CASSLASGHEKLFF
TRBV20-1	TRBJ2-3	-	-	TGCAGTGCCCCCGAACGAGCTTCCACAGATACGCAGTATTTT	CSAPERASTDTQYF
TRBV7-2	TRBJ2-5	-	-	TGTGCCAGCAGCTCGCAAGCCCCTAACCACCAAGAGACCCAGTACTTC	CASSSQAPNHQETQYF
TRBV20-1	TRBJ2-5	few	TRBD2	TGCAGTGCTAGCAACCCTTGGGGAGGGCCACCGGAGACCCAGTACTTC	CSASNPWGGPPETQYF
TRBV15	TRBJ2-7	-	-	TGTGCCACCAGCAGAGATCTGGCGGCCTACGAGCAGTACTTC	CATSRDLAAYEQYF
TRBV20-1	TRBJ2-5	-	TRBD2	TGCAGTGCTAGGACTAGCGGGACGGGATACGAGCTGTACTTC	CSARTSGTGYELYF
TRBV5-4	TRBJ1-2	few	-	TGTGCCAGCAGCTTGCCACAGCCTAACTATGGCTACACCTTC	CASSLPQPNYGYTF
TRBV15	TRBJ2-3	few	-	TGTGCCACCAGCAGGAAGACAGGTCGTACGCAGTATTTT	CATSRKTGRTQYF
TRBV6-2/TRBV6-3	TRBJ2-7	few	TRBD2	TGTGCCAGCAGATACGTAGCGGGAGTCTACGAGCAGTACTTC	CASRYVAGVYEQYF
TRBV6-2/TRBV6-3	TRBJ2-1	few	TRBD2	TGTGCCAGCATCCTGACTAGCGGGGGCAACAATGAGCAGTTCTTC	CASILTSGGNNEQFF
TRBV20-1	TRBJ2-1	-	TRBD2	TGCAGTGCTAGACATCCTAGCGGGTACAATGAGCAGTTCTTC	CSARHPSGYNEQFF
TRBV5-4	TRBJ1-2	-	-	TGTGTCAGCAGCTTGGTAGGGACTAACTATGGCTACACCTTC	CVSSLVGTNYGYTF
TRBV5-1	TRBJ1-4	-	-	TGCGCCAGCAGCTCAAAAGGGGAGAATGAAAAACTGTTTTTT	CASSSKGENEKLFF
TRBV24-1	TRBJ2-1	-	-	TGTGCCACCAGTGGAGTGGCTCTAGGTGAGCAGTTCTTC	CATSGVALGEQFF
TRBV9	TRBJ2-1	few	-	TGTGCCAGCAGCGTATCGACGGGGACGTCTGGCAATGAGCAGTTCTTC	CASSVSTGTSGNEQFF
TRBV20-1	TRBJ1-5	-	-	TGCAGTGCTAGTGAACAGGGCGTAGGACAGCCCCAGCATTTT	CSASEQGVGQPQHF
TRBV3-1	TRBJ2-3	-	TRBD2	TGTGCTTGCGCGGGAGGTCTCACAGATACGCAGTATTTT	CACAGGLTDTQYF
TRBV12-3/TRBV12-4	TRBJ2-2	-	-	TGTGCCGGCAGGAAACTCAGGGAGGCCGGGGAGCTGTTTTTT	CAGRKLREAGELFF
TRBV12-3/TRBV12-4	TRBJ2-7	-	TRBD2	TGTGCCAGCAGTAAAACTAGCGGGAGGGCAGCCTACGAGCAGTACTTC	CASSKTSGRAAYEQYF
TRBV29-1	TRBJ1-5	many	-	TGCAGCGTAGGACAGCACAATCAGCCCCAGCATTTT	CSVGQHNQPQHF
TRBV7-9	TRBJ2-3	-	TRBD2	TGTGCCAGCAGCTTAGTCCACTCTAGCGGGGGCTTATTCACAGATACGCAGTATTTT	CASSLVHSSGGLFTDTQYF
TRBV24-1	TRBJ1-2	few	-	TGTGCCACCAGGGGGGCGCAGAGTCCTGGCTACACCTTC	CATRGAQSPGYTF
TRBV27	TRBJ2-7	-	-	TGTGCCAGCAGTTTCGCGGGGAGTGGGTACGAGCAGTACTTC	CASSFAGSGYEQYF
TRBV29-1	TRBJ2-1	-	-	TGCAGCGTTGCGAGGGACACCTACAATGAGCAGTTCTTC	CSVARDTYNEQFF
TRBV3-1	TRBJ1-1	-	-	TGTGTCAGCAGCCAATTTAATGCGAACACTGAAGCTTTCTTT	CVSSQFNANTEAFF
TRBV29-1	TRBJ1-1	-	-	TGCAGCGTAATCAAGAACACTGAAGCTTTCTTT	CSVIKNTEAFF
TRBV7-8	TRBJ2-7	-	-	TGTGCCAGCAGCCCGGGACGGTTCTCCTACGAGCAGTACTTC	CASSPGRFSYEQYF
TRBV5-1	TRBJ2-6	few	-	TGCGCCAGCAGCTTGGCCGTTGGGACTTCCAACGTCCTGACTTTC	CASSLAVGTSNVLTF
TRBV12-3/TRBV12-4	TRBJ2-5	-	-	TGTGCCAGCAACCAAATGGGCACCTTGGAGACCCAGTACTTC	CASNQMGTLETQYF
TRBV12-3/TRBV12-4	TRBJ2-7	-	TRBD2	TGTGCCAGCAGTGACCAAGCGGGAGCCTACGAGCAGTACTTC	CASSDQAGAYEQYF
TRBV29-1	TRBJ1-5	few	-	TGCAGCGTATATCAGCCCCAGCATTTT	CSVYQPQHF
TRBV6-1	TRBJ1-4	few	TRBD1	TGTGCCAGCAGTCGAGGTGACAGGGCTGGGACGTCTCCACCCAAACTGTTTTTT	CASSRGDRAGTSPPKLFF
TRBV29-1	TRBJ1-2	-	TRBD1	TGCAGCGTTTTCCAGGGGGCCTTTGGCTACACCTTC	CSVFQGAFGYTF
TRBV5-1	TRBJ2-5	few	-	TGCGCCAGCAGCTTGGCCTCAGGACAGACCTCTATTGAGACCCAGTACTTC	CASSLASGQTSIETQYF
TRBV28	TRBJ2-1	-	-	TGTGCCAGCAGTTTTATCGGTACGGGAAGTTTGGAGCAGTTCTTC	CASSFIGTGSLEQFF
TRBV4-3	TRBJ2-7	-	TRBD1	TGCGCCAGCAGCCCATACGACAGGGCGGGCGACGAGCAGTACTTC	CASSPYDRAGDEQYF
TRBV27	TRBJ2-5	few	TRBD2	TGTGCCAGCAGTTTATGGACTAGCGGTGAGACCCAGTACTTC	CASSLWTSGETQYF
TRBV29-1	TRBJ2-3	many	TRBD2	TGCAGCGTCTCGACTAGCGGGAGTACAGATACGCAGTATTTT	CSVSTSGSTDTQYF
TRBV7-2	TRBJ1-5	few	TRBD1	TGTGCCAGCAGCTTAGTCGGGACAGGGGGAGGTCAGCCCCAGCATTTT	CASSLVGTGGGQPQHF
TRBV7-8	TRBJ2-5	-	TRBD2	TGTGCCAGCAGCTTAACCAGCGGGAGGTACCAAGAGACCCAGTACTTC	CASSLTSGRYQETQYF
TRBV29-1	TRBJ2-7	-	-	TGCAGCGTCCAACCCAGGGGGGCCTCCTACGAGCAGTACTTC	CSVQPRGASYEQYF
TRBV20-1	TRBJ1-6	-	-	TGCAGTGCTAGAGATCGGGGGGGCTCACCCCTCCACTTT	CSARDRGGSPLHF
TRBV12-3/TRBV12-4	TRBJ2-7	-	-	TGTGCCAGCAGTTGGGGCAGAGTCACATACGAGCAGTACTTC	CASSWGRVTYEQYF
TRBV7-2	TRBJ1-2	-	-	TGTGCCAGCAGCCCCTCTCAGGGTGGCTACACCTTC	CASSPSQGGYTF
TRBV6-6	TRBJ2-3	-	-	TGTGCCAGCAGTCAGGCTCTCCAAGCAGATACGCAGTATTTT	CASSQALQADTQYF
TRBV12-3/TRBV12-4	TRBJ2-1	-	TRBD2	TGTGCCAGCAGTTGGGCTAGCGGGGGGGCGAGGAATGAGCAGTTCTTC	CASSWASGGARNEQFF
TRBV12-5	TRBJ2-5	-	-	TGTGCTAGTGGTTTGGGACACCCCAGTTCCGTGACCCAGTACTTC	CASGLGHPSSVTQYF
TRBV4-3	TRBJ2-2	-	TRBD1	TGCGCCAGCAGCCCTACCGCCGGGACAGGGAGCTCGAACACCGGGGAGCTGTTTTTT	CASSPTAGTGSSNTGELFF
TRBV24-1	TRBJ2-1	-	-	TGTGCCACCAGTGATCCACGCGACAGCTCCTACAATGAGCAGTTCTTC	CATSDPRDSSYNEQFF
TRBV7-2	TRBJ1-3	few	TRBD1	TGTGCCAGCAGCCAATCAGGGGGCGCACGTGGAAACACCATATATTTT	CASSQSGGARGNTIYF
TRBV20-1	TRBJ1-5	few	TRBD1	TGCAGTGCTAGCACAGGGGTCGGTCAGCCCCAGCATTTT	CSASTGVGQPQHF
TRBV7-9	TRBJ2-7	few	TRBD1	TGTGCCAGCCTCGGGACAGGTAGCTACGAGCAGTACTTC	CASLGTGSYEQYF
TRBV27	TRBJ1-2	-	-	TGTGCCAGCAGACGGCTCGGGGAGGACTATGACTACACCTTC	CASRRLGEDYDYTF
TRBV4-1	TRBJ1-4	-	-	TGCGCCAGCAGCCTCGGGTCCAGCCCAGCAACTAATGAAAAACTGTTTTTT	CASSLGSSPATNEKLFF
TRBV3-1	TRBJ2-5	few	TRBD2	TGTGCCAGCAGCCAAGATCTAGCGGCGATCCAAGAGACCCAGTACTTC	CASSQDLAAIQETQYF
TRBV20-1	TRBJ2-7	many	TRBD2	TGCAGTGCTAGAGTTGCGGGAGTCTACGAGCAGTACTTC	CSARVAGVYEQYF